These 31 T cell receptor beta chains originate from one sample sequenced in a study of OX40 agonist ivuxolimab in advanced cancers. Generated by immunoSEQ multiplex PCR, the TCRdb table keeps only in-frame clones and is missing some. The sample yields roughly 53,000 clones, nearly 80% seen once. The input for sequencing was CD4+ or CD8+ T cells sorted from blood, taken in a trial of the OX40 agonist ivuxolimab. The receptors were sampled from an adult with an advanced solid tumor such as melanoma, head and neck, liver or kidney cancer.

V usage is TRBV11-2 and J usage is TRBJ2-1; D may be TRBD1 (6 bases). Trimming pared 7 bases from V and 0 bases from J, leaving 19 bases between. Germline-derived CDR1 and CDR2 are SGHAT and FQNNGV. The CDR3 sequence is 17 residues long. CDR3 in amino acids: CASKPGQPFDSYNEQFF. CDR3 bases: TGTGCCAGCAAGCCGGGACAACCCTTTGACTCCTACAATGAGCAGTTCTTC.

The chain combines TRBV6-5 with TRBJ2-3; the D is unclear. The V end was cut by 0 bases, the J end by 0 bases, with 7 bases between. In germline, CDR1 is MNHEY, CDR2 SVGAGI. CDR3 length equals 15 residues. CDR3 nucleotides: TGTGCCAGCAGTTACTCGTCAGCTAGCACAGATACGCAGTATTTT. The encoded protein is CASSYSSASTDTQYF.

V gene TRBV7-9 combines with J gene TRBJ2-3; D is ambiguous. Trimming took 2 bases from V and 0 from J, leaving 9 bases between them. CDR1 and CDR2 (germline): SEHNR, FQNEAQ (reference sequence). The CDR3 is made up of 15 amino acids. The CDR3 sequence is CASSLSGPSTDTQYF. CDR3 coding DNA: TGTGCCAGCAGCTTATCAGGTCCTAGCACAGATACGCAGTATTTT.

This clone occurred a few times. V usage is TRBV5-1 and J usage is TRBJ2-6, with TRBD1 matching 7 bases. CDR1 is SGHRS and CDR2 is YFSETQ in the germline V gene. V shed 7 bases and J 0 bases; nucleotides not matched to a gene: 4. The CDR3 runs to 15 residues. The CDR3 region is CASQTGSSGANVLTF. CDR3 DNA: TGCGCCAGCCAGACAGGGAGCTCTGGGGCCAACGTCCTGACTTTC. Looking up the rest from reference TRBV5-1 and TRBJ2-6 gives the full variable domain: KAGVTQTPRYLIKTRGQQVTLSCSPISGHRSVSWYQQTPGQGLQFLFEYFSETQRNKGNFPGRFSGRQFSNSRSEMNVSTLELGDSALYLCASQTGSSGANVLTFGAGSRLTVL.

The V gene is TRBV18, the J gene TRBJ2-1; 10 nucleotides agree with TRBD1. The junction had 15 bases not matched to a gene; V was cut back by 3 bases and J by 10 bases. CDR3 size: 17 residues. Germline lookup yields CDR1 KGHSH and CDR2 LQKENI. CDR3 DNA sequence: TGTGCCAGCTCACCGGGTTTTTGGACAGGGGGACTTGACGAGCAGTTCTTC. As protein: CASSPGFWTGGLDEQFF.

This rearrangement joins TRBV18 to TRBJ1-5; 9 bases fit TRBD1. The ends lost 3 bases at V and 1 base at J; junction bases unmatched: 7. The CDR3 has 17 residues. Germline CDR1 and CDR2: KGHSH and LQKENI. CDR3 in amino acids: CASSPGQGVRSNQPQHF. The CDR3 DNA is TGTGCCAGCTCACCGGGACAGGGTGTACGGAGCAATCAGCCCCAGCATTTT. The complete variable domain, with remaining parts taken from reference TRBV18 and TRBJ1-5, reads NAGVMQNPRHLVRRRGQEARLRCSPMKGHSHVYWYRQLPEEGLKFMVYLQKENIIDESGMPKERFSAEFPKEGPSILRIQQVVRGDSAAYFCASSPGQGVRSNQPQHFGDGTRLSIL.

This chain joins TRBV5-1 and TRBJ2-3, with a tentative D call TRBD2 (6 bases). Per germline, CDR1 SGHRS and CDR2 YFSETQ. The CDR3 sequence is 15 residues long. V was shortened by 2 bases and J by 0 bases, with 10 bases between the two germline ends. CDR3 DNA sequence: TGCGCCAGCAGCTTAGTGGGACTCAGCACAGATACGCAGTATTTT. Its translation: CASSLVGLSTDTQYF.

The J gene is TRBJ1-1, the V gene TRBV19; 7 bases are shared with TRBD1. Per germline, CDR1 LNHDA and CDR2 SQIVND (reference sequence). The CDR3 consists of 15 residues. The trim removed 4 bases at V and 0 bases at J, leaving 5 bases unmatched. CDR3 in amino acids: CASSTLGQLNTEAFF. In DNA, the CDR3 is TGTGCCAGTAGTACCTTGGGACAGTTGAACACTGAAGCTTTCTTT.

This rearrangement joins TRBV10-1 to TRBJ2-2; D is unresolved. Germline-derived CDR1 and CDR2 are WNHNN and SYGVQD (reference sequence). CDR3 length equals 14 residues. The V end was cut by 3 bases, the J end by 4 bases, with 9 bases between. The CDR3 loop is CASSETLGTGELFF. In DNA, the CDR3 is TGCGCCAGCAGTGAAACGCTCGGCACCGGGGAGCTGTTTTTT.

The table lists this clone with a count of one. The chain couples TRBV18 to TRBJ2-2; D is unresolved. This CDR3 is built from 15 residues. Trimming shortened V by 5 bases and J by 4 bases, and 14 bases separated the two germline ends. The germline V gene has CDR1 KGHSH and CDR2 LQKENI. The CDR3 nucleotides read TGTGCCAGCTCAAGATCGGTGCCGGGCACCGGGGAGCTGTTTTTT. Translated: CASSRSVPGTGELFF.

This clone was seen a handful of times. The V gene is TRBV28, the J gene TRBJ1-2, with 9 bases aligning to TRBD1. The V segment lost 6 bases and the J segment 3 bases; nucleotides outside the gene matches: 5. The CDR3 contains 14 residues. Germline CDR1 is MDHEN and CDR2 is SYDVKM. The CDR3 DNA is TGTGCCAGCAGCCGGGACAGGGTATACTATGGCTACACCTTC. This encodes CASSRDRVYYGYTF.

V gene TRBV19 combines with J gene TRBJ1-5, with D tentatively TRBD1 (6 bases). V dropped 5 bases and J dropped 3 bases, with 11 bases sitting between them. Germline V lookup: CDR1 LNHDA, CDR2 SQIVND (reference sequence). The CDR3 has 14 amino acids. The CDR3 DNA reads TGTGCCAGTAGTGACGGACAGCTCAATCAGCCCCAGCATTTT. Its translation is CASSDGQLNQPQHF.

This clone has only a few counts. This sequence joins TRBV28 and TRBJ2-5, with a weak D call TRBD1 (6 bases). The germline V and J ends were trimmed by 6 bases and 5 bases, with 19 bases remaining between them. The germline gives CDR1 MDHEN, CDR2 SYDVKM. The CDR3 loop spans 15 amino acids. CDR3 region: CASSLPTGRTETQYF. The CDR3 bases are TGTGCCAGCAGCTTGCCCACAGGGCGTACGGAGACCCAGTACTTC. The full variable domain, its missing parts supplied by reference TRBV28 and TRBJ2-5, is DVKVTQSSRYLVKRTGEKVFLECVQDMDHENMFWYRQDPGLGLRLIYFSYDVKMKEKGDIPEGYSVSREKKERFSLILESASTNQTSMYLCASSLPTGRTETQYFGPGTRLLVL.

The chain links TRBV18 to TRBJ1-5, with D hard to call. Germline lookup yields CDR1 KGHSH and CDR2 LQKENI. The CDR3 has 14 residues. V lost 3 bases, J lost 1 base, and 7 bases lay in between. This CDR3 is CASSPAISNQPQHF. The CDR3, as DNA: TGTGCCAGCTCACCCGCCATAAGCAATCAGCCCCAGCATTTT. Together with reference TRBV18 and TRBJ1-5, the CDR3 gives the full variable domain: NAGVMQNPRHLVRRRGQEARLRCSPMKGHSHVYWYRQLPEEGLKFMVYLQKENIIDESGMPKERFSAEFPKEGPSILRIQQVVRGDSAAYFCASSPAISNQPQHFGDGTRLSIL.

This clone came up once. The CDR3 here is CAISGGANEQFF. The CDR3 nucleotides are TGTGCCATCAGCGGGGGGGCGAATGAGCAGTTCTTC. The chain joins TRBV10-3 to TRBJ2-1; 8 nucleotides line up with TRBD2. This CDR3 has 12 residues. Germline CDR1 ENHRY, CDR2 SYGVKD. The J segment lost 7 bases and the V segment lost 6 bases, leaving 2 bases of the junction unmatched.

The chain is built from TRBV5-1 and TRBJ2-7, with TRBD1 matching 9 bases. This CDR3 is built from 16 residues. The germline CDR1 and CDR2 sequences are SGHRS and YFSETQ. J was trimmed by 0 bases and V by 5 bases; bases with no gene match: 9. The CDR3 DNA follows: TGCGCCAGCAGACACAGGACAGGGGATAGCTCCTACGAGCAGTACTTC. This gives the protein CASRHRTGDSSYEQYF. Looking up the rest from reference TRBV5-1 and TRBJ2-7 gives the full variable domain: KAGVTQTPRYLIKTRGQQVTLSCSPISGHRSVSWYQQTPGQGLQFLFEYFSETQRNKGNFPGRFSGRQFSNSRSEMNVSTLELGDSALYLCASRHRTGDSSYEQYFGPGTRLTVT.

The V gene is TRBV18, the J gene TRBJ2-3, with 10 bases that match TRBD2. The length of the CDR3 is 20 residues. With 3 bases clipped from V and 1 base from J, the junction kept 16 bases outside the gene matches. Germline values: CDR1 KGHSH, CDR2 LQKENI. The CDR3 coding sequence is TGTGCCAGCTCACCGATGGCTAGCGGGGGCCTGGTAGCTGGCACAGATACGCAGTATTTT. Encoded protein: CASSPMASGGLVAGTDTQYF.

CDR3 residues: CASSLQGSYNSPLHF. CDR3 DNA: TGTGCCAGCAGTCTCCAGGGTTCCTATAATTCACCCCTCCACTTT. The rearrangement joins TRBV27 to TRBJ1-6, with D tentatively TRBD1 (5 bases). This CDR3 spans 15 amino acids. CDR1 is MNHEY and CDR2 is SMNVEV in the germline V gene (reference sequence). The ends were cut back, 5 bases at V and 1 base at J, with 9 bases in the middle.

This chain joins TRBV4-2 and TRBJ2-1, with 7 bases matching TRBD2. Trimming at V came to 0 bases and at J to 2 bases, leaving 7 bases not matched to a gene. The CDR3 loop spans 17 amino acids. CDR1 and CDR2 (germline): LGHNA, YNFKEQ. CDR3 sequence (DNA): TGTGCCAGCAGCCAAGAACTAGCGTCCTTCGCCTACAATGAGCAGTTCTTC. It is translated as CASSQELASFAYNEQFF.

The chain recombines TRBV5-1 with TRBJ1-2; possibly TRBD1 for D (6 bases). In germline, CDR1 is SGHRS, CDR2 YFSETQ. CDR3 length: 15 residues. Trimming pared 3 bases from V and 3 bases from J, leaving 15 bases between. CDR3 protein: CASSSQGQGDYGYTF. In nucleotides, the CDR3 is TGCGCCAGCAGCTCACAGGGCCAAGGTGACTATGGCTACACCTTC.

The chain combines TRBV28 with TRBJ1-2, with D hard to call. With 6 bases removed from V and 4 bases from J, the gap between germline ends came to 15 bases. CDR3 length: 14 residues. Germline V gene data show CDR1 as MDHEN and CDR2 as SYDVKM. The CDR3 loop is CASSAPPSFYGYTF. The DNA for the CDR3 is TGTGCCAGCAGCGCCCCCCCCAGCTTCTATGGCTACACCTTC.

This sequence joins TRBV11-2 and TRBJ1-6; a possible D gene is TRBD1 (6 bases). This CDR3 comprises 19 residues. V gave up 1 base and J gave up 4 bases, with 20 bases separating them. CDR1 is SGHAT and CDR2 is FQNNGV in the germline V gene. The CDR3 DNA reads TGTGCCAGCAGCTTAGCACAGGACAGACCCGGAGAATATAATTCACCCCTCCACTTT. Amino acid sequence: CASSLAQDRPGEYNSPLHF.

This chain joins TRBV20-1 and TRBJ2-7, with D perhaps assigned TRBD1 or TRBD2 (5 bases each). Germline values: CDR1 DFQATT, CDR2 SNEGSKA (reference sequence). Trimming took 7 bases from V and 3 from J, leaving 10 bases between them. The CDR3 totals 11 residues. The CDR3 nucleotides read TGCAGTGGGGACGGATACTACGAGCAGTACTTC. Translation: CSGDGYYEQYF.

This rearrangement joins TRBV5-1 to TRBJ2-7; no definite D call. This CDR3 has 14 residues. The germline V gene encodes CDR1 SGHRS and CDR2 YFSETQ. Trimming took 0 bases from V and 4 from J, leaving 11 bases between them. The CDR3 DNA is TGCGCCAGCAGCTTGGTGGTGGTGGGGTACGAGCAGTACTTC. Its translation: CASSLVVVGYEQYF.

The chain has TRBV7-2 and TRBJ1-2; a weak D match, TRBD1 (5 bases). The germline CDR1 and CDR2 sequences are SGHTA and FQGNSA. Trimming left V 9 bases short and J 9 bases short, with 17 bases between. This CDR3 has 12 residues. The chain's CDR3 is CASNLGTGRYTF. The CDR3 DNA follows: TGTGCCAGTAACTTAGGCACGGGACGCTACACCTTC.

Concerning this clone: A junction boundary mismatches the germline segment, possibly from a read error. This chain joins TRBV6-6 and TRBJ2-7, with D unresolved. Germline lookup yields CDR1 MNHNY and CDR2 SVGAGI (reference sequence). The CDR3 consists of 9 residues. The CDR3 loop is CASSEILFF. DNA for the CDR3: TGTGCCAGCAGTGAAATCCTCTTCTTC.

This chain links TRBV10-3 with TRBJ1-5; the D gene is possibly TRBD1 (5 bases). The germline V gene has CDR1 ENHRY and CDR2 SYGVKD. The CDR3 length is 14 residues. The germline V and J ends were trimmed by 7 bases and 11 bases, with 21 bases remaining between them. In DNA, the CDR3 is TGTGCCATCAACCTTACAGGCAGACAAGGGGCCCAGCATTTT. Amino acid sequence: CAINLTGRQGAQHF.

The CDR3 region is CASSLGQSLNIQYF. DNA for the CDR3: TGTGCCAGCAGTTTGGGACAGTCTTTAAACATTCAGTACTTC. The rearrangement uses TRBV2 and TRBJ2-4; 7 bases align to TRBD1. Germline V gene sequence: CDR1 SNHLY, CDR2 FYNNEI. The CDR3 is made up of 14 amino acids. The trim removed 5 bases at V and 6 bases at J, leaving 7 bases unmatched.

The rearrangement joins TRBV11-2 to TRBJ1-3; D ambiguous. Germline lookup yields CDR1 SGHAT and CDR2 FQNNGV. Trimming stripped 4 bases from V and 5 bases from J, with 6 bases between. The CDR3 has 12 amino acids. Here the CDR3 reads CASSWQRNTIYF. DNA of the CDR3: TGTGCCAGCAGCTGGCAACGAAACACCATATATTTT.

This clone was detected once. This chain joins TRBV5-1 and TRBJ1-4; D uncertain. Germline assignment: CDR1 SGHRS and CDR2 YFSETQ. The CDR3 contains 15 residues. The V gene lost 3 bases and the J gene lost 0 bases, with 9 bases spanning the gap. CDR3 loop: CASSSSRATNEKLFF. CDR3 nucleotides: TGCGCCAGCAGCTCGAGCAGAGCAACTAATGAAAAACTGTTTTTT. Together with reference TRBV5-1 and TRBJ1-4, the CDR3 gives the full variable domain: KAGVTQTPRYLIKTRGQQVTLSCSPISGHRSVSWYQQTPGQGLQFLFEYFSETQRNKGNFPGRFSGRQFSNSRSEMNVSTLELGDSALYLCASSSSRATNEKLFFGSGTQLSVL.

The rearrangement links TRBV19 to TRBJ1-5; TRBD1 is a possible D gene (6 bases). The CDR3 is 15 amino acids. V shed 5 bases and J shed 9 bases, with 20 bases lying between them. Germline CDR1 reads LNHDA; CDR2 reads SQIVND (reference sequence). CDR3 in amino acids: CASSSGKGGGRPQHF. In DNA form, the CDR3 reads TGTGCCAGTAGTTCGGGGAAAGGGGGTGGGCGGCCCCAGCATTTT.